This note documents a single T cell receptor beta chain sequence. Some clones are missing from TCRdb's copy, which holds only in-frame ones; the method was immunoSEQ multiplex PCR. The sample records roughly 2.5 million clones, 85% to 95% being singletons. The V gene's germline CDR1 is MGHDK and CDR2 SYGVNS. After removal of 4 bases from V and 1 base from J, the junction contained 1 base not matched to a gene. The CDR3 sequence is 17 residues long. This sample was included in a study of shared clonotypes between healthy human individuals. Overall study context: For every donor, three CD4 naive, three CD4 memory, two CD8 naive and one CD8 memory plates were used.

The TCR originated in a man between 18 and 29 years old in good health. This chain joins TRBV25-1 and TRBJ2-6; TRBD2 matches at 13 bases. The sequenced sample consisted of naive CD4+ T cells sorted from blood. The subset was: CD45RA+ positively selected. The CDR3 DNA reads as TGTGCCAGCAGTGTACTAGCGGGAGGGTCTGGGGCCAACGTCCTGACTTTC. This translates into CASSVLAGGSGANVLTF.